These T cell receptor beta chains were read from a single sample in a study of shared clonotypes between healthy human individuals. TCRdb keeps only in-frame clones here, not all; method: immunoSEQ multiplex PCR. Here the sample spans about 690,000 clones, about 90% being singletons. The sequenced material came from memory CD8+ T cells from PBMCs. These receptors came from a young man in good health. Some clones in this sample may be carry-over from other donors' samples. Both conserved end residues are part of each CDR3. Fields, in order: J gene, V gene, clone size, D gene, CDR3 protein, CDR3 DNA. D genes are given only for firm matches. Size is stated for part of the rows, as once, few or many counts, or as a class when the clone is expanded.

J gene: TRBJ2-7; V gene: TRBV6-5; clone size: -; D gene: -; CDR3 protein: CASSPTAYEQYF; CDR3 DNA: TGTGCCAGCAGCCCTACCGCCTACGAGCAGTACTTC
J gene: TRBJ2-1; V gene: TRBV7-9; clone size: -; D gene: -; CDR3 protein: CASSARKGTNNEQFF; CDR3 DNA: TGTGCCAGCAGCGCTAGAAAGGGGACAAACAATGAGCAGTTCTTC
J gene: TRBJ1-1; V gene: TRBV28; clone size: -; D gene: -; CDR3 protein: CASSFVGAGTEAFF; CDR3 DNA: TGTGCCAGCAGTTTTGTGGGGGCCGGCACTGAAGCTTTCTTT
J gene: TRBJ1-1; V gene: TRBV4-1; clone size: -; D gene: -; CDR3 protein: CASSQESWQMNTEAFF; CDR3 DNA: TGCGCCAGCAGCCAAGAGTCGTGGCAGATGAACACTGAAGCTTTCTTT
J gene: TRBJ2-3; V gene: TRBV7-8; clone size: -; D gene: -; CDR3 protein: CASSLAGRDFQTSTDTQYF; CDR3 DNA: TGTGCCAGCAGCTTAGCGGGTAGGGACTTTCAGACTAGCACAGATACGCAGTATTTT
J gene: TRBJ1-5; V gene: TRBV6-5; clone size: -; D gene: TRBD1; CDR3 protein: CASKGGQGGQPQHF; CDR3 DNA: TGTGCCAGCAAAGGGGGACAGGGTGGACAGCCCCAGCATTTT
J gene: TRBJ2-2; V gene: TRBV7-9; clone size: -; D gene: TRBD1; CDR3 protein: CASSPQGGYTIGELFF; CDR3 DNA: TGTGCCAGCAGCCCACAGGGGGGATACACGATCGGGGAGCTGTTTTTT
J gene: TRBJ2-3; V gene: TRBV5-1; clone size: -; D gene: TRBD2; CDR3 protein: CASSRPGTSGSLGTDTQYF; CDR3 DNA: TGCGCCAGCAGCCGCCCAGGGACTAGCGGGAGTTTGGGCACAGATACGCAGTATTTT
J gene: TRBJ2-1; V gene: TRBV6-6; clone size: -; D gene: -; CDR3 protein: CASSYSGREGYNEQFF; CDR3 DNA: TGTGCCAGCAGTTACTCAGGGCGCGAGGGGTACAATGAGCAGTTCTTC
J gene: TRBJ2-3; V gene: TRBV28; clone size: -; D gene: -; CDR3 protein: CASSFRVPDTQYF; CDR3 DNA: TGTGCCAGCAGTTTCCGGGTACCAGATACGCAGTATTTT
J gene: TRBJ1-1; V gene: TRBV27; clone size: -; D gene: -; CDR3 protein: CASSLRGGLNTEAFF; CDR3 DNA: TGTGCCAGCAGCCTGCGGGGGGGCTTGAACACTGAAGCTTTCTTT
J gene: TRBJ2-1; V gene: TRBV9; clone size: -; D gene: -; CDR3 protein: CASSVGGGIYNEQFF; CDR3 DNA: TGTGCCAGCAGCGTAGGAGGTGGAATCTACAATGAGCAGTTCTTC
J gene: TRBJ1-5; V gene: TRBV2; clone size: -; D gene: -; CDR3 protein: CASSGSGLNQPQHF; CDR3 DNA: TGTGCCAGCAGTGGATCAGGGCTCAATCAGCCCCAGCATTTT
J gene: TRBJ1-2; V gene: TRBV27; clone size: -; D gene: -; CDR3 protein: CASSLGVAYGYTF; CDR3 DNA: TGTGCCAGCAGTTTAGGGGTCGCGTATGGCTACACCTTC
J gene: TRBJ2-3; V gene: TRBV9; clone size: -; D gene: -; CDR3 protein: CASSVVGGRGADTQYF; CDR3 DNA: TGTGCCAGCAGCGTAGTGGGTGGGCGAGGGGCAGATACGCAGTATTTT
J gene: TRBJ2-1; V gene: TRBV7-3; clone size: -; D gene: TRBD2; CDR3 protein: CASSLEVGLAAYNEQFF; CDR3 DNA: TGTGCCAGCAGCTTAGAGGTGGGACTAGCGGCCTACAATGAGCAGTTCTTC
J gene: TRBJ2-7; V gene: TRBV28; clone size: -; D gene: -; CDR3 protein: CASGVYISDEQYF; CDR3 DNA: TGTGCCAGCGGTGTTTACATTTCCGACGAGCAGTACTTC
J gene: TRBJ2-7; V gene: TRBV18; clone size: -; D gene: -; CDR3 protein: CASSSRDTYEQYF; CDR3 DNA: TGTGCCAGCTCAAGCCGGGACACCTACGAGCAGTACTTC
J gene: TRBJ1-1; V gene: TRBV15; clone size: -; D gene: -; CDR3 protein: CATSSFDRNTEAFF; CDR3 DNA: TGTGCCACCAGCAGCTTTGACAGGAACACTGAAGCTTTCTTT
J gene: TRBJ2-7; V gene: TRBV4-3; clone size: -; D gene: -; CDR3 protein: CASSQGRVGYEQYF; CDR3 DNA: TGCGCCAGCAGCCAAGGGAGGGTTGGGTACGAGCAGTACTTC
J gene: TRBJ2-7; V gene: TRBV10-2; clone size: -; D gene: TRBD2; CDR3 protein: CASGLAGDYEQYF; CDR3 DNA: TGCGCCAGCGGCCTAGCGGGTGACTACGAGCAGTACTTC
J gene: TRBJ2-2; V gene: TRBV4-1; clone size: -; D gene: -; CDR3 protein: CASSQGFPGSTGELFF; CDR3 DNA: TGCGCCAGCAGCCAAGGATTCCCGGGAAGCACCGGGGAGCTGTTTTTT
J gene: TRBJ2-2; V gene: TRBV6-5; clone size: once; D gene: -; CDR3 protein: CASKRGLGTGELFF; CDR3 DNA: TGTGCCAGCAAACGGGGGCTGGGTACCGGGGAGCTGTTTTTT
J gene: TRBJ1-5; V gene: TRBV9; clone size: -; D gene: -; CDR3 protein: CASSAWGAYNQPQHF; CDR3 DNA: TGTGCCAGCAGCGCGTGGGGGGCGTACAATCAGCCCCAGCATTTT
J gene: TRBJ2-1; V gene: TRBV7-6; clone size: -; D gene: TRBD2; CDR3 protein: CASSTPSGRSYNEQFF; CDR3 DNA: TGTGCCAGCAGCACTCCTAGCGGGAGGTCCTACAATGAGCAGTTCTTC
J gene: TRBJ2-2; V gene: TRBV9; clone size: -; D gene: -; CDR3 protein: CASSADRNTGELFF; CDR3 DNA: TGTGCCAGCAGCGCGGACAGGAACACCGGGGAGCTGTTTTTT
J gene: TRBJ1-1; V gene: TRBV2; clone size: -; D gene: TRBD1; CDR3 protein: CASLIGQGLNTEAFF; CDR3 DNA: TGTGCCAGCTTAATTGGACAGGGGCTGAACACTGAAGCTTTCTTT
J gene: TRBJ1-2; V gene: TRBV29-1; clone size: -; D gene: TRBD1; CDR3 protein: CSVERTGWNYGYTF; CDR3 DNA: TGCAGCGTTGAGCGGACAGGGTGGAACTATGGCTACACCTTC
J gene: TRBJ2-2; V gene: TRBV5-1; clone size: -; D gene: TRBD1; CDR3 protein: CASSWADRWPGELFF; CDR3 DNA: TGCGCCAGCAGCTGGGCGGACAGGTGGCCCGGGGAGCTGTTTTTT